The 5 T cell receptor beta chains listed next were all sequenced from one sample in a study of T cell responses to AZD1222 COVID-19 vaccine. Clones were sequenced by immunoSEQ multiplex PCR, and TCRdb holds only the in-frame ones, with some missing. The sample includes 120,000 to 150,000 clones, around 88% of them seen just once. Sequencing was performed on peripheral blood, taken on day 0 of AZD1222 vaccination. The receptors derive from an adult in good health.

The rearrangement joins TRBV3-1 (or the pseudogene TRBV3-2) to TRBJ1-1; D is undetermined. CDR1 and CDR2 from the germline V gene are LGHDT and YNNKEL (reference sequence). Trimming shortened V by 4 bases and J by 3 bases, and 12 bases separated the two germline ends. CDR3 length: 14 residues. The CDR3 is CASSLAAGDTEAFF. CDR3 DNA sequence: TGTGCCAGCAGCCTTGCAGCCGGGGACACTGAAGCTTTCTTT.

In nucleotides, the CDR3 is TGTGCCAGCAGCTGGGGACTGACAGGGAATAATTCACCCCTCCACTTT. Amino acid sequence: CASSWGLTGNNSPLHF. The chain carries TRBV5-8 and TRBJ1-6, with TRBD1 identical over 7 bases. The CDR3 runs 16 residues. V lost 3 bases, J lost 5 bases, and 8 bases stayed unmatched. Germline loops: CDR1 SGHTS, CDR2 YDEGEE.

The chain couples TRBV19 to TRBJ2-1; D perhaps matches TRBD1 (5 bases). Trimming left V 5 bases short and J 6 bases short, with 20 bases between. The CDR3 consists of 16 residues. Per the germline V gene, CDR1 is LNHDA and CDR2 is SQIVND (reference sequence). CDR3 nucleotides: TGTGCCAGTAGTCTCAGTCGACAGATCCTCCGCAATGAGCAGTTCTTC. It translates to CASSLSRQILRNEQFF. Based on the CDR3 plus reference TRBV19 and TRBJ2-1, the full variable domain is DGGITQSPKYLFRKEGQNVTLSCEQNLNHDAMYWYRQDPGQGLRLIYYSQIVNDFQKGDIAEGYSVSREKKESFPLTVTSAQKNPTAFYLCASSLSRQILRNEQFFGPGTRLTVL.

The chain is built from TRBV9 and TRBJ2-7, with D perhaps assigned TRBD1 or TRBD2 (5 bases each). Germline V gene lookup returns CDR1 SGDLS and CDR2 YYNGEE. Trimming stripped 1 base from V and 4 bases from J, with 15 bases between. This CDR3 is 15 amino acids long. The chain's CDR3 is CASSVRDGRQYEQYF. The CDR3 coding sequence is TGTGCCAGCAGCGTAAGGGACGGACGCCAGTACGAGCAGTACTTC.

V is TRBV19 and J is TRBJ2-3, with 7 positions matching TRBD1. The V and J ends lost 11 bases and 0 bases, in that order; junction bases with no gene match: 8. Germline V gene sequence: CDR1 LNHDA, CDR2 SQIVND (reference sequence). The length of the CDR3 is 14 residues. The CDR3 DNA is TGTGCCTCCACCCCGGGACAGAGCACAGATACGCAGTATTTT. Its protein product is CASTPGQSTDTQYF.